This T cell receptor (beta chain) was profiled in a study of monozygotic twins with cystic fibrosis. At the level of the study: Libraries were built from 3 to 3.5 micrograms of fragmented DNA using around 16 PCR cycles. Study-wide results and caveats: J usage was most co-twin-similar in 8 of 16 pairs, V in 13.

The data were produced by immunoSEQ multiplex PCR, yet TCRdb's version contains in-frame clones alone and is incomplete. The sample shows 30,000 to 40,000 clones, approximately 97% of them seen only once. With regard to this clone: What it binds is not known.

Trimming stripped 4 bases from V and 0 bases from J, with 10 bases between. The CDR3 runs to 15 residues. Germline V gene sequence: CDR1 LNHDA, CDR2 SQIVND (reference sequence). V and J are TRBV19 and TRBJ2-1; possible D gene TRBD2, 5 bases. The sample was blood. The TCR sequence derives from a girl under 10 years old with cystic fibrosis. As DNA, the CDR3 is TGTGCCAGTAGTAATAGCGAGTTCTCCTACAATGAGCAGTTCTTC. Protein sequence: CASSNSEFSYNEQFF.